This TCR beta chain was identified in a study of shared clonotypes between healthy human individuals. Study-wide points: Genetic and exposure-history diversity was limited by the small donor number.

Donors were healthy HIV-negative adults without recently reported acute infections or vaccinations. Concerning this clone: Antigen unknown.

From germline, CDR1 is SGHTA and CDR2 FQGTGA. Trimming took off 2 bases at V and 6 bases at J, with 14 bases between the two ends. The CDR3 contains 14 residues. Some clones are missing from TCRdb's copy, which holds only in-frame ones; the method was immunoSEQ multiplex PCR. The sample yields approximately 500,000 clones, about 84% seen once. Material for sequencing was PBMCs. This chain uses TRBV7-3 with TRBJ2-7, with D possibly matching TRBD1 (6 bases). The clonotype originates from a woman between 40 and 55 years old in good health. Some clones in this sample may be carry-over from other donors' samples. The CDR3 region is CASSLLGAASEQYF. The CDR3 DNA is TGTGCCAGCAGCTTACTGGGGGCAGCCTCCGAGCAGTACTTC.